What follows are 17 T cell receptor beta chains derived from one specimen sequenced in a study of beta chain features in type 1 diabetes. The isolated RNA, all of it, was reverse transcribed, so expressed TCRB transcripts were what got sequenced. Generated by immunoSEQ multiplex PCR, the TCRdb table keeps only in-frame clones and is missing some. Of 300,000 to 400,000 clones listed, 8% to 10% are singletons. These receptors' targets are unknown. General study points: There was a moderate but significant shortening of TCRB CDR3s in all four CD4+ subsets of Type 1 diabetes patients.

The material sequenced was central memory CD4+ T cells from blood. These TCRs come from a young man with type 1 diabetes.

This clone has more than one count but fewer than ten. This chain joins TRBV5-1 and TRBJ2-7, with 10 bases that match TRBD2. CDR3 length equals 15 residues. The germline CDR1 and CDR2 sequences are SGHRS and YFSETQ. V was pared by 4 bases and J by 2 bases, with 6 bases of the junction left unmatched. For the CDR3, the DNA is TGCGCCAGCAGCGTACTAAGCGGGAGGGCCTACGAGCAGTACTTC. This translates into CASSVLSGRAYEQYF.

The sample holds many counts of this clone. This chain connects TRBV7-2 to TRBJ2-2, with D tentatively TRBD1 (5 bases). This CDR3 has 12 residues. The germline V and J ends were trimmed by 7 bases and 6 bases, with 9 bases remaining between them. Looked up from germline, CDR1 is SGHTA and CDR2 is FQGNSA. The CDR3 loop is CASTQGAGELFF. Written as DNA, the CDR3 is TGTGCCAGCACCCAGGGCGCCGGGGAGCTGTTTTTT.

This clone was counted between two and nine times. The chain is built from TRBV9 and TRBJ2-1; 11 positions match TRBD2. V gave up 0 bases and J gave up 8 bases; unmatched junction bases: 7. The germline CDR1 and CDR2 sequences are SGDLS and YYNGEE. The CDR3 covers 16 residues. The CDR3 DNA is TGTGCCAGCAGCGTAGGTAGTAGCGGGAGGGCATATGAGCAGTTCTTC. Protein: CASSVGSSGRAYEQFF. Full variable domain (missing parts from reference TRBV9 and TRBJ2-1): DSGVTQTPKHLITATGQRVTLRCSPRSGDLSVYWYQQSLDQGLQFLIQYYNGEERAKGNILERFSAQQFPDLHSELNLSSLELGDSALYFCASSVGSSGRAYEQFFGPGTRLTVL.

There are a few counts of this clone. The chain joins TRBV4-3 to TRBJ1-5; the D is unclear. CDR1 is LGHNA and CDR2 is YSLEER in the germline V gene. The CDR3 covers 14 residues. V was clipped by 0 bases and J by 1 base, with 4 bases between them. CDR3 amino acids: CASSQEFSNQPQHF. As DNA, the CDR3 is TGCGCCAGCAGCCAAGAGTTCAGCAATCAGCCCCAGCATTTT.

This rearrangement joins TRBV2 to TRBJ1-5; 7 bases line up with TRBD1. The CDR3 spans 14 residues. V shed 6 bases and J 9 bases; nucleotides not matched to a gene: 11. Germline V gives CDR1 SNHLY, CDR2 FYNNEI. CDR3: CASRESGGITPQHF. The CDR3 nucleotides are TGTGCCAGCAGAGAATCAGGGGGAATCACGCCCCAGCATTTT.

This clone turned up a few times. The genes are TRBV30 and TRBJ1-1; D is possibly TRBD1 (6 bases). Germline V gene sequence: CDR1 GTSNPN, CDR2 SVGIG (reference sequence). The CDR3 length is 14 residues. Trimming stripped 5 bases from V and 5 bases from J, with 18 bases between. The CDR3 DNA follows: TGTGCCTGGGCTTTCGGGGGGCGCTGGACTGAAGCTTTCTTT. Its protein product is CAWAFGGRWTEAFF.

There are many counts of this clone. CDR3 coding DNA: TGTGCCAGCAGCCAAGGGGCGGGGGCGTGGAACATTCAGTACTTC. Its protein is CASSQGAGAWNIQYF. The chain couples TRBV14 to TRBJ2-4; a possible D gene is TRBD2 (7 bases). Germline CDR1 reads SGHDN; CDR2 reads FVKESK. The CDR3 totals 15 residues. The V end was cut by 1 base, the J end by 7 bases, with 14 bases between.

This clone was seen a few times. The chain couples TRBV7-9 to TRBJ2-5; possibly TRBD1 or TRBD2 for D (6 bases each). The CDR3 extends over 15 amino acids. The V gene lost 1 base and the J gene lost 0 bases, with 9 bases spanning the gap. CDR1 and CDR2 from the germline V gene are SEHNR and FQNEAQ (reference sequence). The DNA of the CDR3 is TGTGCCAGCAGCTTAGGGGGGGCCCACCAAGAGACCCAGTACTTC. This gives the protein CASSLGGAHQETQYF. Full variable domain (rest looked up from reference TRBV7-9 and TRBJ2-5): DTGVSQNPRHKITKRGQNVTFRCDPISEHNRLYWYRQTLGQGPEFLTYFQNEAQLEKSRLLSDRFSAERPKGSFSTLEIQRTEQGDSAMYLCASSLGGAHQETQYFGPGTRLLVL.

The V gene is TRBV28, the J gene TRBJ1-1, with 7 positions matching TRBD1. V lost 6 bases to trimming and J lost 1 base; unmatched junction nucleotides: 5. CDR3 size: 14 residues. From germline, CDR1 is MDHEN and CDR2 SYDVKM. The CDR3 DNA reads TGTGCCAGCAGAACAGGGGCGACGAACACTGAAGCTTTCTTT. As protein: CASRTGATNTEAFF.

This clone was seen repeatedly, ten times or more. The V and J genes are TRBV11-2 and TRBJ2-6; tentative D call: TRBD2 (5 bases). This CDR3 region has 16 residues. Per germline, CDR1 SGHAT and CDR2 FQNNGV. The germline V and J ends were trimmed by 11 bases and 0 bases, with 17 bases remaining between them. CDR3 nucleotide sequence: TGTGCCTCACGAGAAGGGAGAGCCTCTGGGGCCAACGTCCTGACTTTC. Encoded protein: CASREGRASGANVLTF.

This clone was counted only a few times. The V and J genes are TRBV2 and TRBJ2-4, with D tentatively TRBD2 (6 bases). This CDR3 spans 14 amino acids. Germline CDR1 and CDR2: SNHLY and FYNNEI. With 10 bases removed from V and 0 bases from J, the gap between germline ends came to 13 bases. The CDR3 DNA reads as TGTGCCACCATGGCGGGGCTAGCCAAAAACATTCAGTACTTC. As protein: CATMAGLAKNIQYF.

This clone was recorded a few times. V gene TRBV28 combines with J gene TRBJ1-1, with 8 bases that match TRBD1. Germline values: CDR1 MDHEN, CDR2 SYDVKM. V gave up 6 bases and J gave up 1 base; unmatched junction bases: 10. The CDR3 contains 16 residues. The CDR3 here is CASSHDRGPRNTEAFF. CDR3 sequence (DNA): TGTGCCAGCAGCCATGACAGGGGCCCCAGGAACACTGAAGCTTTCTTT.

Only a few counts were recorded for this clone. This rearrangement joins TRBV11-3 to TRBJ2-7; the D gene is possibly TRBD1 (5 bases). The CDR3 totals 13 residues. The V end lost 7 bases, the J end lost 6 bases, and 16 bases lay between the germline ends. Germline CDR1 reads SGHNT; CDR2 reads YENEEA. In nucleotides, the CDR3 is TGTGCCAGCACCCAAAACCCGACAGCCGAGCAGTACTTC. Translating it yields CASTQNPTAEQYF.

This clone was counted only a few times. V is TRBV18 and J is TRBJ2-7; the match to TRBD1 covers 8 bases. CDR1 is KGHSH and CDR2 is LQKENI in the germline V gene. The CDR3 runs 14 residues. Trimming cost V 5 bases and J 2 bases; bases outside gene matches: 5. The CDR3 DNA sequence: TGTGCCAGCTCATTGGACAGGGACCCCTACGAGCAGTACTTC. It is translated as CASSLDRDPYEQYF.

This clone has just a few counts. This chain joins TRBV5-4 and TRBJ2-3, with 12 bases aligning to TRBD1. This CDR3 region has 15 residues. Germline-derived CDR1 and CDR2 are SGHNT and YYREEE (reference sequence). After removal of 6 bases from V and 3 bases from J, the junction contained 5 bases not matched to a gene. The CDR3 here is CASTLGQGATDTQYF. DNA of the CDR3: TGTGCCAGCACCCTGGGACAGGGGGCGACAGATACGCAGTATTTT.

CDR3 DNA sequence: TGTGCCAGCCGTACCGGGACAGGGGGCGCAGGCGGCTACACCTTC. Translation: CASRTGTGGAGGYTF. This chain uses TRBV6-5 with TRBJ1-2; 12 bases are shared with TRBD1. Unmatched junction bases numbered 12, after V lost 8 bases and J lost 8 bases. This CDR3 contains 15 residues. Germline V lookup: CDR1 MNHEY, CDR2 SVGAGI.

This clone was seen repeatedly, ten times or more. The CDR3 DNA reads TGTGCCAGCAGCCCCTGGGCGGAAAACATTCAGTACTTC. Its protein is CASSPWAENIQYF. The V call is TRBV5-4, the J call TRBJ2-4, with D unresolved. V was shortened by 4 bases and J by 5 bases, with 10 bases between the two germline ends. The CDR3 length is 13 residues. Germline CDR1 SGHNT, CDR2 YYREEE (reference sequence). Using reference TRBV5-4 and TRBJ2-4 for the parts outside the CDR3, the full variable domain is ETGVTQSPTHLIKTRGQQVTLRCSSQSGHNTVSWYQQALGQGPQFIFQYYREEENGRGNFPPRFSGLQFPNYSSELNVNALELDDSALYLCASSPWAENIQYFGAGTRLSVL.